The 26 T cell receptor beta chains below come from one sample, sequenced in a study of cytomegalovirus exposure and HLA in healthy donors. Use of 60 Vbeta and 13 Jbeta primers characterized the PCR. Sequenced by immunoSEQ multiplex PCR; TCRdb stores in-frame clones only, minus some. The sample records 95,000 to 150,000 clones, under 90% being singletons. The sample was PBMCs. These receptors originate from a female donor in good health and CMV-seropositive.

This clone was recorded a few times. Other nucleotide sequences from this sample produce the same CDR3. The rearrangement links TRBV18 to TRBJ2-7, with 9 bases that match TRBD1. V shed 6 bases and J 3 bases; nucleotides not matched to a gene: 6. The CDR3 is made up of 14 amino acids. Per germline, CDR1 KGHSH and CDR2 LQKENI. The CDR3 DNA reads TGTGCCAGCTCCCTGGGACAGGGCGACTACGAGCAGTACTTC. It yields the protein CASSLGQGDYEQYF.

V gene TRBV5-6 combines with J gene TRBJ2-3; TRBD2 might be the D (5 bases). V dropped 0 bases and J dropped 6 bases, with 8 bases sitting between them. The CDR3 sequence is 13 residues long. Germline CDR1 is SGHDT and CDR2 is YYEEEE. CDR3 residues: CASSLGGHDTQYF. The CDR3 region has the DNA TGTGCCAGCAGCTTGGGCGGGCACGATACGCAGTATTTT.

This clone appeared a single time. The chain is built from TRBV29-1 and TRBJ2-5, with TRBD1 identical over 9 bases. The germline V gene encodes CDR1 SQVTM and CDR2 ANQGSEA. Unmatched junction bases numbered 8, after V lost 7 bases and J lost 2 bases. The CDR3 is made up of 14 amino acids. This CDR3 reads CSAIRDRVQETQYF. CDR3 nucleotides: TGCAGCGCTATCCGGGACAGGGTACAAGAGACCCAGTACTTC.

The chain employs TRBV28 and TRBJ1-5; 8 positions agree with TRBD1. Germline CDR1 reads MDHEN; CDR2 reads SYDVKM. The CDR3 extends over 16 amino acids. Unmatched junction bases numbered 14, after V lost 6 bases and J lost 7 bases. The CDR3 protein is CASSSGTGTKNQPQHF. CDR3 nucleotides: TGTGCCAGCAGCTCCGGGACAGGAACCAAAAACCAGCCCCAGCATTTT. Drawing the rest from reference TRBV28 and TRBJ1-5, the complete variable domain is DVKVTQSSRYLVKRTGEKVFLECVQDMDHENMFWYRQDPGLGLRLIYFSYDVKMKEKGDIPEGYSVSREKKERFSLILESASTNQTSMYLCASSSGTGTKNQPQHFGDGTRLSIL.

The rearrangement links TRBV6-5 to TRBJ1-2; a weak D match, TRBD1 (6 bases). The CDR3 spans 15 residues. V lost 6 bases to trimming and J lost 4 bases, with 18 bases between them. Germline CDR1 is MNHEY and CDR2 is SVGAGI. The CDR3 here is CASSTTGGGGYGYTF. CDR3 DNA sequence: TGTGCCAGCAGCACCACCGGGGGGGGCGGCTATGGCTACACCTTC.

CDR3 sequence reads: CASSFGGQGDQPQHF. CDR3 nucleotides: TGTGCCAGCAGTTTTGGAGGACAGGGGGATCAGCCCCAGCATTTT. This chain connects TRBV28 to TRBJ1-5; 10 bases line up with TRBD1. V lost 3 bases and J lost 5; bases outside the gene matches: 4. The CDR3 spans 15 residues. Germline CDR1 is MDHEN and CDR2 is SYDVKM.

The chain links TRBV7-2 to TRBJ1-1; D is unresolved. This CDR3 has 17 amino acids. Germline CDR1 reads SGHTA; CDR2 reads FQGNSA. Between the trimmed V and J ends, which lost 4 bases and 0 bases, there was a span of 18 bases. Written as DNA, the CDR3 is TGTGCCAGCAGCTCCCAGACCACAGACCCCATGAACACTGAAGCTTTCTTT. It yields the protein CASSSQTTDPMNTEAFF.

This clone has only a few counts. The V and J genes are TRBV19 and TRBJ2-3; 9 bases are shared with TRBD1. Looked up from germline, CDR1 is LNHDA and CDR2 is SQIVND (reference sequence). This CDR3 spans 14 amino acids. V gave up 7 bases and J gave up 3 bases; unmatched junction bases: 5. CDR3 bases: TGTGCCAGTACCGTGACAGGGGGGACAGATACGCAGTATTTT. Amino acid sequence: CASTVTGGTDTQYF.

This clone turned up a few times. The chain has TRBV6-1 and TRBJ1-5; perhaps TRBD1 as D (6 bases). The V gene lost 6 bases and the J gene lost 1 base, with 10 bases spanning the gap. This CDR3 has 14 residues. Per germline, CDR1 MNHNS and CDR2 SASEGT. The CDR3 nucleotides read TGTGCCAGCAGGTCAGGGGCCAGCAATCAGCCCCAGCATTTT. As protein: CASRSGASNQPQHF.

The chain links TRBV5-1 to TRBJ2-2, with 9 bases matching TRBD1. There are 17 residues in the CDR3. Trimming took 5 bases from V and 5 from J; bases not matched to a gene: 13. The V gene's germline CDR1 is SGHRS and CDR2 YFSETQ. CDR3 coding DNA: TGCGCCAGCAGTGTTAACCCAGGGACAGGGAGGACCGGGGAGCTGTTTTTT. Its translation is CASSVNPGTGRTGELFF.

As for this clone: The same CDR3 also results from other DNA sequences found in this sample. The V and J genes are TRBV30 and TRBJ1-1; D is unresolved. The CDR3 is made up of 13 amino acids. V lost 0 bases, J lost 1 base, and 6 bases lay in between. From germline, CDR1 is GTSNPN and CDR2 SVGIG (reference sequence). The CDR3 sequence: CAWSVLGNTEAFF. The CDR3 DNA follows: TGTGCCTGGAGTGTACTCGGGAACACTGAAGCTTTCTTT.

The chain joins TRBV27 to TRBJ1-2, with D hard to call. V was cut by 3 bases and J by 3 bases, with 17 bases left in between. The CDR3 runs to 16 residues. CDR1 MNHEY and CDR2 SMNVEV come from the germline V gene (reference sequence). The CDR3 reads CASSFSGESDYYGYTF. CDR3 nucleotides: TGTGCCAGCAGTTTCTCCGGGGAGTCGGACTACTATGGCTACACCTTC.

The chain is built from TRBV28 and TRBJ2-5, with 8 bases lining up with TRBD1. The J call may be wrong; the DNA end is better matched by TRBJ2-7. Germline assignment: CDR1 MDHEN and CDR2 SYDVKM. There are 17 residues in the CDR3. The CDR3 nucleotides are TGTGCCAGCAGTCCCGGTGGACAGGGATACAAATTGTACGAGCAGTACTTC. It yields the protein CASSPGGQGYKLYEQYF.

The rearrangement uses TRBV30 and TRBJ2-1, with D unclear. The CDR3 has 11 amino acids. The germline CDR1 and CDR2 sequences are GTSNPN and SVGIG (reference sequence). Trimming removed 5 bases at V and 8 bases at J, with 10 bases between. The CDR3 nucleotides are TGTGCCTGGTCTCCCTCCGATGAGCAGTTCTTC. Translating it yields CAWSPSDEQFF.

This chain links TRBV28 with TRBJ1-4; TRBD1 agrees at 12 bases. Germline V CDR1 and CDR2: MDHEN, SYDVKM. This CDR3 has 15 residues. V was clipped by 7 bases and J by 10 bases; unmatched bases: 10. The DNA of the CDR3 is TGTGCCAGCACAGAGGGCGGGACAGGGGGCGTAAAACTGTTTTTT. Protein product: CASTEGGTGGVKLFF.

Written as DNA, the CDR3 is TGTGCCAGCAGCTTAGGCGCGACTAGCGGGGCGCCCGTTACGCAGTATTTT. Translating gives CASSLGATSGAPVTQYF. This chain connects TRBV7-9 to TRBJ2-3; 11 bases fit TRBD2. Germline CDR1 and CDR2: SEHNR and FQNEAQ (reference sequence). The CDR3 sequence is 17 residues long. V dropped 1 base and J dropped 8; count of bases not matched to a gene: 11.

The genes are TRBV4-3 and TRBJ1-5; D remains ambiguous. The CDR3 is 15 residues long. Trimming cost V 1 base and J 3 bases, with 10 bases left between them. Germline CDR1 LGHNA, CDR2 YSLEER. The CDR3 spells CASSQGTGINQPQHF. The CDR3 nucleotides read TGCGCCAGCAGCCAAGGGACGGGAATCAATCAGCCCCAGCATTTT.

The chain employs TRBV4-3 and TRBJ1-5; D unclear. CDR3 length: 15 amino acids. Looked up from germline, CDR1 is LGHNA and CDR2 is YSLEER. Trimming stripped 0 bases from V and 4 bases from J, with 10 bases between. The CDR3 region is CASSQDVLANQPQHF. The CDR3 DNA follows: TGCGCCAGCAGCCAAGACGTACTAGCTAATCAGCCCCAGCATTTT.

This chain links TRBV30 with TRBJ1-5, with 9 bases matching TRBD1. CDR3 length equals 15 residues. Per the germline V gene, CDR1 is GTSNPN and CDR2 is SVGIG (reference sequence). J lost 7 bases, V lost 5 bases, and 12 bases had no gene match. The chain's CDR3 is CAWSPGQGFSQPQHF. In nucleotides, the CDR3 is TGTGCCTGGTCCCCGGGACAGGGTTTTTCGCAGCCCCAGCATTTT.

This clone has only a few counts. The chain is built from TRBV7-9 and TRBJ2-1, with TRBD1 matching 8 bases. This CDR3 region has 15 residues. Germline CDR1 is SEHNR and CDR2 is FQNEAQ (reference sequence). The junction had 4 bases not matched to a gene; V was cut back by 4 bases and J by 2 bases. CDR3 sequence (DNA): TGTGCCAGCAGCTCGGACAGGGAAGCCTACAATGAGCAGTTCTTC. This translates into CASSSDREAYNEQFF.

This clone was seen more than once but under ten times. Written as DNA, the CDR3 is TGTGCCATCAGCGACAGTAGTCTGGAGACCCAGTACTTC. It encodes CAISDSSLETQYF. The V call is TRBV10-3, the J call TRBJ2-5, with D perhaps matching TRBD1 (5 bases). Trimming left V 6 bases short and J 5 bases short, with 13 bases between. There are 13 residues in the CDR3. The germline V gene has CDR1 ENHRY and CDR2 SYGVKD.

The V gene is TRBV6-6, the J gene TRBJ2-3; 13 positions match TRBD2. V lost 6 bases and J lost 7; bases outside the gene matches: 4. This CDR3 contains 14 residues. In germline, CDR1 is MNHNY, CDR2 SVGAGI (reference sequence). The CDR3 loop reads CASSGTSGANTQYF. As DNA, the CDR3 is TGTGCCAGCAGCGGGACTAGCGGGGCGAATACGCAGTATTTT.

The V and J genes are TRBV10-1 and TRBJ1-2; 9 nucleotides align to TRBD1. CDR3 length: 16 amino acids. V shed 5 bases, J shed 5 bases, and the junction held 12 bases outside the gene matches. Germline loops: CDR1 WNHNN, CDR2 SYGVQD (reference sequence). The DNA for the CDR3 is TGCGCCAGCAGTCAAGGAGGACAGGGGCCTTCATATGGCTACACCTTC. Translation: CASSQGGQGPSYGYTF.

The chain recombines TRBV25-1 with TRBJ1-4; 8 bases map to TRBD1. V was clipped by 4 bases and J by 8 bases; unmatched bases: 3. The CDR3 covers 13 residues. The germline V gene encodes CDR1 MGHDK and CDR2 SYGVNS. The CDR3, as DNA: TGTGCCAGCAGTGCATCAGGGGGCGAAAAACTGTTTTTT. Its translation is CASSASGGEKLFF.

In this sample, this clone turned up once. The genes are TRBV28 and TRBJ1-5; 9 nucleotides match TRBD1. With V trimmed by 6 bases and J by 5 bases, 8 bases remained unmatched. The germline gives CDR1 MDHEN, CDR2 SYDVKM. This CDR3 comprises 15 residues. The CDR3, as DNA: TGTGCCAGCAGCACCACAGGGGGCGGGGATCAGCCCCAGCATTTT. This encodes CASSTTGGGDQPQHF.

Remarks on this clone: An end of the junction does not agree with germline; a read error may underlie this. The gene calls are TRBV6-1 and TRBJ1-1; 9 nucleotides agree with TRBD1. Germline CDR1 is MNHNS and CDR2 is SASEGT. The CDR3 is 14 residues long. CDR3 bases: TGTGCCAGCAGTGAATATGTACAGGGGGCAAAGGAAATCTTT. Its protein product is CASSEYVQGAKEIF.